The rows below give T cell receptor beta chains drawn from one sample of a study of cytomegalovirus exposure and HLA in healthy donors. Profiling relied on immunoSEQ multiplex PCR, and the TCRdb table lists in-frame clones only, not all of them. The sample has about 150,000 clones, about 70% seen once. Sequencing used PBMCs. These receptor sequences come from a man in his forties or fifties in good health and CMV-seronegative. CDR3s include the opening cysteine and the closing phenylalanine or tryptophan.

TRBV7-9	CASSLGHLQETQYF
TRBV29-1	CSVGEGQQPQHF
TRBV29-1	CSVDQGYFTEAFF
TRBV4-3	CASSQGVPSRDFSYEQYF
TRBV5-1	CASSWTGALLASPLHF
TRBV7-3	CASSLGLAGGRDEQFF
TRBV27	CASSSYFWGELFF
TRBV7-3	CASSSPGGRTDTQYF
TRBV5-1	CASSLGTGGNSYEQYF
TRBV28	CASSVDRERQWNTEAFF
TRBV29-1	CSVFARDRAAGTEAFF
TRBV4-3	CASSQDTGSPYGYTF
TRBV6-6	CASSGTRSGANVLTF
TRBV7-2	CASSPATSDEQYF
TRBV1	CTSSQEGDRDPYEQYF
TRBV2	CASGTGGGYGYTF
TRBV19	CASSITPQGNGDTF
TRBV5-1	CASSLGREDTEAFF
TRBV5-1	CASSLAPGTGSGYTF
TRBV5-4	CASSLGGGSTEAFF
TRBV7-2	CASSLAVGGTYEQYF
TRBV30	CAWMTLAGQTQYF
TRBV18	CASSPGNGHNEKLFF
TRBV29-1	CSVDGTTSTDTQYF
TRBV5-1	CASRWTGGDTGELFF
TRBV4-3	CASSQDFGAGGVAFF
TRBV27	CASSFERYSYEQYF
TRBV5-1	CASSPGVAGVFGIF
TRBV4-1	CASSRPANRAEAFF
TRBV28	CASSEPGQRVANIQYF
TRBV5-1	CASSLGRGRVDETQYF
TRBV25-1	CASSESWSGVGQFF
TRBV7-6	CASSQEAGGNTEAFF
TRBV5-4	CASSLGQEQPQHF
TRBV5-6	CASRALAGASRETQYF
TRBV11-3	CASSLGGTQGVNEQFF
TRBV30	CAWSVRAGVDEKLFF
TRBV9	CASSAVDSNYGYTF
TRBV4-2	CASSQDSSGLASENIQYF
TRBV9	CASSVGSGYDEQFF
TRBV7-2	CASSLTTTTNEKLFF
TRBV5-6	CASTDRSGTDTQYF
TRBV5-1	CASNLRRGGSYNEQFF
TRBV29-1	CSVPARGQSGYTF
TRBV29-1	CSVDNKGRGIPHEQYF